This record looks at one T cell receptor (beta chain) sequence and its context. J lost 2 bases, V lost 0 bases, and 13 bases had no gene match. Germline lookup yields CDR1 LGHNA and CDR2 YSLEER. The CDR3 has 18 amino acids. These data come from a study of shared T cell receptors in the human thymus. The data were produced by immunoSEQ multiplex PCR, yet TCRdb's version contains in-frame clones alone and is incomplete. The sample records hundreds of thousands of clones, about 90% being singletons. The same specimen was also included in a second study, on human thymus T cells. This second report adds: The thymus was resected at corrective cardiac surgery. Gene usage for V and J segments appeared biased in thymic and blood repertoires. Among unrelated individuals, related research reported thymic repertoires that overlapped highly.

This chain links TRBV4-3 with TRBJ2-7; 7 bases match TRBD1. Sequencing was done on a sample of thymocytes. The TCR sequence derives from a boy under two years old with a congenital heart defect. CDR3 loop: CASSQDSGQPRGPYEQYF. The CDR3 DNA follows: TGCGCCAGCAGCCAAGATTCGGGACAGCCCAGGGGTCCCTACGAGCAGTACTTC.